The 21 T cell receptor beta chains reported below all come from one sample, sequenced in a study of human T cells and chemical hapten exposure. Time point of the sample: patch test 1, 2 weeks after DPC sensitization. The sample's treatment: therapeutic diphenylcyclopropenone sensitization with weekly scalp DPC. TCRdb reprocessed the RACE reads with MiXCR, giving one entry per CDR3 protein. The sample contains under 200,000 distinct CDR3 sequences, about 14% of which appear only once. The sequencing here drew on whole blood, taken in connection with sensitization to the hapten diphenylcyclopropenone (DPC). The receptors shown here come from a woman aged 30 to 39 with alopecia areata. Some clones in this sample may be carry-over from other donors' samples.

The genes are TRBV4-3 and TRBJ1-1; 7 positions match TRBD1. With 5 bases clipped from V and 3 bases from J, the junction kept 3 bases outside the gene matches. The CDR3 covers 13 residues. Per the germline V gene, CDR1 is LGHNA and CDR2 is YSLEER. The CDR3 sequence is CASSWDRYTEAFF. In DNA, the CDR3 is TGCGCCAGCAGCTGGGACAGATACACTGAAGCTTTCTTT.

This clonotype was detected a few times. The chain carries TRBV18 and TRBJ1-3, with D possibly TRBD1 on 5 matching bases. V dropped 0 bases and J dropped 4 bases, with 13 bases sitting between them. Looked up from germline, CDR1 is KGHSH and CDR2 is LQKENI. CDR3 length equals 16 residues. The CDR3 sequence is CASSPPPRVDGNTIYF. The CDR3 coding sequence is TGTGCCAGCTCACCACCGCCCAGGGTAGACGGAAACACCATATATTTT.

This clonotype was picked up a small number of times. The chain joins TRBV5-5 to TRBJ1-2; 8 nucleotides agree with TRBD1. CDR3 size: 15 residues. CDR1 is SGHKS, CDR2 YYEKEE, per germline (reference sequence). V lost 0 bases and J lost 5; bases outside the gene matches: 6. CDR3 sequence reads: CASSLAAGGDYGYTF. CDR3 DNA: TGTGCCAGCAGCTTGGCGGCAGGGGGCGATTATGGCTACACCTTC.

The sample holds a few counts of this clonotype. V and J are TRBV28 and TRBJ1-1; D is perhaps TRBD1 (6 bases). Trimming took off 6 bases at V and 4 bases at J, with 15 bases between the two ends. This CDR3 is built from 14 residues. Germline CDR1 and CDR2: MDHEN and SYDVKM. In DNA form, the CDR3 reads TGTGCCAGCAGCCAACAGGGTTCGGCCACTGAAGCTTTCTTT. Amino acid sequence: CASSQQGSATEAFF.

There are a few counts of this clonotype. The genes are TRBV6-5 and TRBJ1-6; 10 nucleotides align to TRBD1. This CDR3 has 15 residues. The trim removed 6 bases at V and 2 bases at J, leaving 1 base unmatched. Germline V gene data show CDR1 as MNHEY and CDR2 as SVGAGI. The CDR3 sequence: CASRGTGAYNSPLHF. The CDR3, as DNA: TGTGCCAGCAGAGGGACAGGGGCCTATAATTCACCCCTCCACTTT.

The rearrangement links TRBV5-1 to TRBJ2-1; 8 bases match TRBD2. V lost 4 bases and J lost 0; bases outside the gene matches: 3. The CDR3 is 15 residues long. Looked up from germline, CDR1 is SGHRS and CDR2 is YFSETQ. CDR3 residues: CASSPGGSSYNEQFF. CDR3 coding DNA: TGCGCCAGCAGCCCGGGGGGGAGCTCCTACAATGAGCAGTTCTTC. Based on the CDR3 plus reference TRBV5-1 and TRBJ2-1, the full variable domain is KAGVTQTPRYLIKTRGQQVTLSCSPISGHRSVSWYQQTPGQGLQFLFEYFSETQRNKGNFPGRFSGRQFSNSRSEMNVSTLELGDSALYLCASSPGGSSYNEQFFGPGTRLTVL.

CDR3 residues: CASRKESRLDTQYF. The CDR3 coding sequence is TGTGCCAGCAGGAAGGAGAGCCGGTTGGATACGCAGTATTTT. This sequence joins TRBV6-5 and TRBJ2-3, with D unresolved. This CDR3 is built from 14 residues. V gave up 6 bases and J gave up 6 bases, with 16 bases separating them. The germline V gene encodes CDR1 MNHEY and CDR2 SVGAGI.

This clonotype has ten or more counts. The rearrangement uses TRBV5-1 and TRBJ2-7; no reliable D call. The CDR3 extends over 13 amino acids. Trimming cost V 0 bases and J 2 bases, with 6 bases left between them. Per the germline V gene, CDR1 is SGHRS and CDR2 is YFSETQ. Written as DNA, the CDR3 is TGCGCCAGCAGCTTGGGCCGGACCTACGAGCAGTACTTC. Translated, it gives CASSLGRTYEQYF. The full variable domain, rest sourced from reference TRBV5-1 and TRBJ2-7, is KAGVTQTPRYLIKTRGQQVTLSCSPISGHRSVSWYQQTPGQGLQFLFEYFSETQRNKGNFPGRFSGRQFSNSRSEMNVSTLELGDSALYLCASSLGRTYEQYFGPGTRLTVT.

The genes are TRBV18 and TRBJ2-1; 8 bases match TRBD2. This CDR3 comprises 14 residues. Trimming took 4 bases from V and 5 from J; bases not matched to a gene: 4. Germline V gene data show CDR1 as KGHSH and CDR2 as LQKENI. DNA of the CDR3: TGTGCCAGCTCACGAGCGGGAGCCAACAATGAGCAGTTCTTC. The encoded protein is CASSRAGANNEQFF.

The chain combines TRBV27 with TRBJ1-6, with D tentatively TRBD1 (5 bases). Between the trimmed V and J ends, which lost 5 bases and 10 bases, there was a span of 12 bases. This CDR3 is 13 amino acids long. Germline assignment: CDR1 MNHEY and CDR2 SMNVEV (reference sequence). The CDR3 region has the DNA TGTGCCAGCAGTACCGACAGTTCCTCACCCCTCCACTTT. It yields the protein CASSTDSSSPLHF.

In this sample, this clonotype turned up many times. The CDR3 bases are TGCAGCGTTGCGGGAACGGGGGCATCAAGGGCCGGCTCTGGGGCCAACGTCCTGACTTTC. Protein: CSVAGTGASRAGSGANVLTF. V gene TRBV29-1 combines with J gene TRBJ2-6, with D perhaps being TRBD1 or TRBD2 (6 bases each). The CDR3 has 20 residues. Germline V gene sequence: CDR1 SQVTM, CDR2 ANQGSEA. The germline V and J ends were trimmed by 4 bases and 0 bases, with 25 bases remaining between them.

This clonotype was seen a handful of times. The chain recombines TRBV15 with TRBJ2-3; 9 nucleotides align to TRBD1. Germline values: CDR1 LNHNV, CDR2 YYDKDF (reference sequence). The CDR3 is 15 amino acids. V gave up 3 bases and J gave up 3 bases; unmatched junction bases: 4. CDR3 amino acids: CATSSRDRETDTQYF. In DNA form, the CDR3 reads TGTGCCACCAGCAGCCGGGACAGGGAGACAGATACGCAGTATTTT.

Ten or more counts support this clonotype. The chain carries TRBV20-1 and TRBJ1-1; D unclear. Trimming took off 0 bases at V and 3 bases at J, with 5 bases between the two ends. This CDR3 spans 12 amino acids. In germline, CDR1 is DFQATT, CDR2 SNEGSKA (reference sequence). CDR3: CSARDEYTEAFF. In DNA, the CDR3 is TGCAGTGCTAGAGACGAGTACACTGAAGCTTTCTTT.

J is TRBJ2-7 and V is TRBV6-5, with 8 bases lining up with TRBD1. The J segment lost 3 bases and the V segment lost 2 bases, leaving 3 bases of the junction unmatched. CDR1 MNHEY and CDR2 SVGAGI come from the germline V gene. The CDR3 sequence is 14 residues long. The CDR3 sequence: CASSYRDRSYEQYF. The DNA of the CDR3 is TGTGCCAGCAGTTACCGGGACAGGAGCTACGAGCAGTACTTC.

This chain joins TRBV28 and TRBJ1-5; no firm D call. The CDR3 has 15 residues. V gave up 6 bases and J gave up 0 bases, with 12 bases separating them. Germline V CDR1 and CDR2: MDHEN, SYDVKM. The CDR3 region has the DNA TGTGCCAGCAGCGCGGACGGAAATAGCAATCAGCCCCAGCATTTT. Protein: CASSADGNSNQPQHF.

The chain carries TRBV12-2 and TRBJ2-2; no DNA check was done on the table's D call, TRBD2. TRBV12-2 is a documented pseudogene. The CDR3 spans 16 residues. CDR3 nucleotide sequence: TGTGCAAGTCGCATTGGACTAGCGGGTTCGACCGGGGAGCTGTTTTTT. Translation: CASRIGLAGSTGELFF.

This clonotype was found a few times. V and J are TRBV4-1 and TRBJ1-2, with a possible D match to TRBD1 (5 bases). The germline V gene encodes CDR1 MGHRA and CDR2 YSYEKL. The CDR3 spans 15 residues. V dropped 4 bases and J dropped 4 bases, with 16 bases sitting between them. This chain's CDR3 is CASSLTAGEGYGYTF. Here the CDR3 DNA reads TGCGCCAGCAGCCTCACGGCGGGGGAGGGCTATGGCTACACCTTC.

This clonotype was counted between two and nine times. This CDR3 reads CSASFLTSGRTNEQFF. CDR3 sequence (DNA): TGCAGTGCTAGTTTTCTGACTAGCGGGCGGACCAATGAGCAGTTCTTC. The chain joins TRBV20-1 to TRBJ2-1; 10 bases are a match to TRBD2. Germline V gene data show CDR1 as DFQATT and CDR2 as SNEGSKA (reference sequence). The CDR3 is made up of 16 amino acids. With 3 bases clipped from V and 6 bases from J, the junction kept 11 bases outside the gene matches.

This sequence joins TRBV7-3 and TRBJ2-7, with D uncertain. This CDR3 is built from 17 residues. CDR1 and CDR2 (germline): SGHTA, FQGTGA. V lost 3 bases and J 0 bases, leaving 18 bases between the germline ends. DNA for the CDR3: TGTGCCAGCAGCTTCATAGAAGGGTCACTAAGCTCCTACGAGCAGTACTTC. Protein product: CASSFIEGSLSSYEQYF. The whole variable domain, filled in from reference TRBV7-3 and TRBJ2-7, reads GAGVSQTPSNKVTEKGKYVELRCDPISGHTALYWYRQSLGQGPEFLIYFQGTGAADDSGLPNDRFFAVRPEGSVSTLKIQRTERGDSAVYLCASSFIEGSLSSYEQYFGPGTRLTVT.

V usage is TRBV5-1 and J usage is TRBJ1-1, with D unresolved. This CDR3 comprises 13 residues. V lost 4 bases, J lost 1 base, and 8 bases lay in between. Germline V gene data show CDR1 as SGHRS and CDR2 as YFSETQ. The CDR3 spells CASSLGSNTEAFF. Here the CDR3 DNA reads TGCGCCAGCAGCCTAGGATCGAACACTGAAGCTTTCTTT.

This chain connects TRBV2 to TRBJ2-5; weak D call: TRBD2 (5 bases). The CDR3 extends over 13 amino acids. Trimming took 8 bases from V and 3 from J, leaving 13 bases between them. The V gene's germline CDR1 is SNHLY and CDR2 FYNNEI. The CDR3 DNA reads TGTGCCAGCGAAAGTCCGGGGAAAGAGACCCAGTACTTC. Its protein product is CASESPGKETQYF.